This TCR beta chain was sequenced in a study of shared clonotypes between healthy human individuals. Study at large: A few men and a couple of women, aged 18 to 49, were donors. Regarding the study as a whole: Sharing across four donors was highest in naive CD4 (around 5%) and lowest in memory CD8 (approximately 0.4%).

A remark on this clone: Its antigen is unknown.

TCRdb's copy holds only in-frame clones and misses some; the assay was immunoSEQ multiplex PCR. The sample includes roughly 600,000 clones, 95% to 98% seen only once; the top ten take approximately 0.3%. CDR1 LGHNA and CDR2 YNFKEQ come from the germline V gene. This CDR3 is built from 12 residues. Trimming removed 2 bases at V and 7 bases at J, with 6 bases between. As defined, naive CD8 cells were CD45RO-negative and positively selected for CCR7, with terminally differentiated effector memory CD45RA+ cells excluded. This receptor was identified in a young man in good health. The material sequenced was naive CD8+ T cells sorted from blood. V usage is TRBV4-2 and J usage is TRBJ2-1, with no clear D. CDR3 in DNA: TGTGCCAGCAGCCAATACTTAAATGAGCAGTTCTTC. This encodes CASSQYLNEQFF.